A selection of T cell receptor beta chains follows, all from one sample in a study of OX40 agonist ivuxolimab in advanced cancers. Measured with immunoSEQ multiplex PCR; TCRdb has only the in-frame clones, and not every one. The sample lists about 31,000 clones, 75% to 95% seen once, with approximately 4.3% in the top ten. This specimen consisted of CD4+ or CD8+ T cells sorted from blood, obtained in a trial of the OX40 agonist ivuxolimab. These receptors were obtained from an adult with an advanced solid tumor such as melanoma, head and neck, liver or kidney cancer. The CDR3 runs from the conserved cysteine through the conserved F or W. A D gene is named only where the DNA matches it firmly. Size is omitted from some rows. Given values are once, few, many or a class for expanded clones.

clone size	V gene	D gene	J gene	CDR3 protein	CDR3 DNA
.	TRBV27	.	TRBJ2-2	CASRPLDYTGELFF	TGTGCCAGCCGGCCCTTAGACTACACCGGGGAGCTGTTTTTT
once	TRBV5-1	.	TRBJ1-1	CASYGGVTENTEAFF	TGCGCCAGCTACGGGGGAGTGACGGAGAACACTGAAGCTTTCTTT
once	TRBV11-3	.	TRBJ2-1	CASSSGTETYNEQFF	TGTGCCAGCAGCTCGGGGACGGAAACCTACAATGAGCAGTTCTTC
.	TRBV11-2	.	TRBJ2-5	CASSLGEGRYQETQYF	TGTGCCAGCAGCTTAGGTGAGGGGAGGTACCAAGAGACCCAGTACTTC
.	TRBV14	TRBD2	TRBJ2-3	CASSQGLAGTDTQYF	TGTGCCAGCAGCCAAGGACTAGCGGGCACAGATACGCAGTATTTT
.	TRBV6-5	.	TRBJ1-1	CASIRTLPNTEAFF	TGTGCCAGCATCCGAACTCTGCCAAACACTGAAGCTTTCTTT
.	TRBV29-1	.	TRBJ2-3	CSVQVGTDTQYF	TGCAGCGTCCAGGTGGGCACAGATACGCAGTATTTT
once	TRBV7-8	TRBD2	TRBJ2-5	CASSLPGGLQETQYF	TGTGCCAGCAGCTTACCGGGGGGGTTGCAAGAGACCCAGTACTTC
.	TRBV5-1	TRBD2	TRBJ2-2	CASSWTSPNTGELFF	TGCGCCAGCAGCTGGACTAGTCCGAACACCGGGGAGCTGTTTTTT
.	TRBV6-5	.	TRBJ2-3	CASSYLGGGSDTQYF	TGTGCCAGCAGTTACCTGGGAGGCGGGTCAGATACGCAGTATTTT
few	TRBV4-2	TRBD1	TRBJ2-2	CASSQDGQGTGELFF	TGTGCCAGCAGCCAAGACGGACAGGGCACCGGGGAGCTGTTTTTT
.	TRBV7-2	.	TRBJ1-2	CASSLVADSRYGYTF	TGTGCCAGCAGCTTAGTCGCGGACAGCCGCTATGGCTACACCTTC
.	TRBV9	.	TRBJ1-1	CASSLATDTEAFF	TGTGCCAGCAGCCTGGCAACAGACACTGAAGCTTTCTTT
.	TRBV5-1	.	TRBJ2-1	CASSLIGEGAYNEQFF	TGCGCCAGCAGCTTGATTGGAGAGGGGGCCTACAATGAGCAGTTCTTC
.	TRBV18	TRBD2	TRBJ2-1	CASSPGGRYNEQFF	TGTGCCAGCTCACCGGGGGGGAGATACAATGAGCAGTTCTTC
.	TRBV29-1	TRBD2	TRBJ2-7	CSVTEARLAGIYEQYF	TGCAGCGTGACGGAGGCAAGACTAGCGGGGATCTACGAGCAGTACTTC
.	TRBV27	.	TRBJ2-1	CASTGAEMQFF	TGTGCCAGCACTGGGGCTGAAATGCAGTTCTTC
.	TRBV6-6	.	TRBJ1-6	CASSRGLSSYNSPLHF	TGTGCCAGCAGCCGTGGACTGAGCTCCTATAATTCACCCCTCCACTTT
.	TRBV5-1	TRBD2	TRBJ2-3	CASSSQTSADTQYF	TGCGCCAGCAGCTCACAGACTAGCGCAGATACGCAGTATTTT
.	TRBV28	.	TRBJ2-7	CASRSPRQELYEQYF	TGTGCCAGCAGATCGCCTCGACAGGAACTATACGAGCAGTACTTC
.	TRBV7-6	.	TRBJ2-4	CASSTDGGLGIQYF	TGTGCCAGCAGCACGGACGGGGGCCTCGGCATTCAGTACTTC
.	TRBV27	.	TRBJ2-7	CASGDLGLQYF	TGTGCCAGTGGGGATCTGGGTTTGCAGTACTTC
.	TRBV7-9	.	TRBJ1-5	CASSHTQINQPQHF	TGTGCCAGCAGTCACACTCAGATCAATCAGCCCCAGCATTTT
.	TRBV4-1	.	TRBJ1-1	CASSPAPMGIMNTEAFF	TGCGCCAGCAGCCCAGCGCCTATGGGGATCATGAACACTGAAGCTTTCTTT
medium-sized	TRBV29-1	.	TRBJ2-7	CSAFVGSSYEQYF	TGCAGCGCCTTCGTCGGGAGCTCCTACGAGCAGTACTTC
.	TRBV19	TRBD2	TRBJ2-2	CASMTGGTGELFF	TGTGCCAGTATGACGGGGGGCACCGGGGAGCTGTTTTTT
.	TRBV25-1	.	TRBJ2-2	CASGTPNTGELFF	TGTGCCAGCGGGACACCTAACACCGGGGAGCTGTTTTTT
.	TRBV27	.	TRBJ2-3	CASSLYSGLAADTQYF	TGTGCCAGCAGTTTATATTCGGGACTCGCCGCAGATACGCAGTATTTT